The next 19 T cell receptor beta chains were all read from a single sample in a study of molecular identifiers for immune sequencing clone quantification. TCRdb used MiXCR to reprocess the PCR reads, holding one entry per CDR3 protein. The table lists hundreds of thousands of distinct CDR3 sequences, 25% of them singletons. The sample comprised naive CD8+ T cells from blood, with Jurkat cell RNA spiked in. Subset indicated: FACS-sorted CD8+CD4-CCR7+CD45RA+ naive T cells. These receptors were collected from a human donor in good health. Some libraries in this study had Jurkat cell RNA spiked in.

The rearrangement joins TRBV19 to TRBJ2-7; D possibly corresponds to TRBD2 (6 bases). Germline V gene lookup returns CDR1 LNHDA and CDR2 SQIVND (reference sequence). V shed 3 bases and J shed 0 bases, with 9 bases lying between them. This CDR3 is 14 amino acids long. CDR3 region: CASSMGGTSYEQYF. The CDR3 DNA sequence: TGTGCCAGTAGTATGGGCGGGACCTCCTACGAGCAGTACTTC.

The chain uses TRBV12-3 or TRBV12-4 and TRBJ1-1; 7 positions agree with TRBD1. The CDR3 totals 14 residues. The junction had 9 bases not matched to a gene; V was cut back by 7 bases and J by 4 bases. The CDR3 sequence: CASTLDRYVTEAFF. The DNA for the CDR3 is TGTGCCAGCACCCTGGACAGGTACGTCACTGAAGCTTTCTTT.

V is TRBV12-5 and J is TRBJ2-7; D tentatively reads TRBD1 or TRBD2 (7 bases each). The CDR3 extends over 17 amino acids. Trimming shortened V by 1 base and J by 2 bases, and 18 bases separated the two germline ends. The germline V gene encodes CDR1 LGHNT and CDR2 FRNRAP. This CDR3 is CASGLDPGGEGTYEQYF. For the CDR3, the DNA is TGTGCTAGTGGTTTGGACCCAGGGGGGGAGGGTACCTACGAGCAGTACTTC. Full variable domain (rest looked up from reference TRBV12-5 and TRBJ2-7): DARVTQTPRHKVTEMGQEVTMRCQPILGHNTVFWYRQTMMQGLELLAYFRNRAPLDDSGMPKDRFSAEMPDATLATLKIQPSEPRDSAVYFCASGLDPGGEGTYEQYFGPGTRLTVT.

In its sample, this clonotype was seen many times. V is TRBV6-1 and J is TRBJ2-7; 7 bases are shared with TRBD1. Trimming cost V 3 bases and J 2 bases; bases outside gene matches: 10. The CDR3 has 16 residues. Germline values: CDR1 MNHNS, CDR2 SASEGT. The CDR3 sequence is CASSDLRTGVPYEQYF. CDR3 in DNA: TGTGCCAGCAGTGATCTTAGGACAGGAGTTCCCTACGAGCAGTACTTC.

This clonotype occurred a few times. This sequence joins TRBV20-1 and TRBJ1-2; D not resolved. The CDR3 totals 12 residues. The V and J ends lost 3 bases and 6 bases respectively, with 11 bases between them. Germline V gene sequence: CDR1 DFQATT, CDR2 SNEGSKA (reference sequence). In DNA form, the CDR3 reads TGCAGTGCTAGTCCGGAACCGGATGGCTACACCTTC. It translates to CSASPEPDGYTF.

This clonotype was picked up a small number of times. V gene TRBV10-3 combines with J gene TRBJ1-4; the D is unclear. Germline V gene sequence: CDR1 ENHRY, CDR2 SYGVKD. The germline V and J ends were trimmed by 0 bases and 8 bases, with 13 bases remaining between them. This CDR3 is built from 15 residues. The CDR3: CAISESVGSVEKLFF. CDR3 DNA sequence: TGTGCCATCAGTGAGTCCGTGGGGTCTGTCGAAAAACTGTTTTTT.

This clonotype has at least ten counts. The DNA of the CDR3 is TGTGCCAGCAGTGGGTCACTAGCGGACAGCACAGATACGCAGTATTTT. Translation: CASSGSLADSTDTQYF. V usage is TRBV2 and J usage is TRBJ2-3; 8 bases align to TRBD2. Trimming at V came to 4 bases and at J to 0 bases, leaving 6 bases not matched to a gene. CDR3 length: 16 amino acids. Looked up from germline, CDR1 is SNHLY and CDR2 is FYNNEI. Looking up the rest from reference TRBV2 and TRBJ2-3 gives the full variable domain: EPEVTQTPSHQVTQMGQEVILRCVPISNHLYFYWYRQILGQKVEFLVSFYNNEISEKSEIFDDQFSVERPDGSNFTLKIRSTKLEDSAMYFCASSGSLADSTDTQYFGPGTRLTVL.

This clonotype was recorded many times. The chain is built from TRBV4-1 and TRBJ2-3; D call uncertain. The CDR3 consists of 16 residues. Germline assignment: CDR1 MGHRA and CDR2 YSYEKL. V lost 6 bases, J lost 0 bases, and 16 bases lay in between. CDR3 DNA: TGCGCCAGCAGACCACTTATGGGCCCCAGCACAGATACGCAGTATTTT. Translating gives CASRPLMGPSTDTQYF.

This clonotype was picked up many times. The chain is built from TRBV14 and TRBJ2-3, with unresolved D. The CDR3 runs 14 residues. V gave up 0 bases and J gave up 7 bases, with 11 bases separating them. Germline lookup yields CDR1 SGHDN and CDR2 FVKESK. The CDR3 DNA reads TGTGCCAGCAGCCAAGATCACCTTCCCCATACGCAGTATTTT. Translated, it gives CASSQDHLPHTQYF.

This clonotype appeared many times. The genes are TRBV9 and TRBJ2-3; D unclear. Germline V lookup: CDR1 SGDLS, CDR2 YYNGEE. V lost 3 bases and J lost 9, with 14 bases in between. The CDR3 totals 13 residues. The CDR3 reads CASSARSFETQYF. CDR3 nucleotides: TGTGCCAGCAGCGCAAGAAGCTTCGAGACGCAGTATTTT.

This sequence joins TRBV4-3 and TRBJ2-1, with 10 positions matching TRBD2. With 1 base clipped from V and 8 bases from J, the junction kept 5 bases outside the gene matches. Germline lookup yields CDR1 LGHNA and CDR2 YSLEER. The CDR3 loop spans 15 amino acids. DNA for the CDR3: TGCGCCAGCAGCCAAGGGACTAGCGGTGACTATGAGCAGTTCTTC. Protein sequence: CASSQGTSGDYEQFF.

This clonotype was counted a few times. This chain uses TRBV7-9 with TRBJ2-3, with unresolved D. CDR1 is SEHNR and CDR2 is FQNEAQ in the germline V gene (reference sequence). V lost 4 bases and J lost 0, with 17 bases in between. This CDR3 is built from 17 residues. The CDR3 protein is CASSSSLWVTSTDTQYF. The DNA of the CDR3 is TGTGCCAGCAGCTCTTCCTTATGGGTTACTAGCACAGATACGCAGTATTTT. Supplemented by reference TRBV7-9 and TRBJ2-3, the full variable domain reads DTGVSQNPRHKITKRGQNVTFRCDPISEHNRLYWYRQTLGQGPEFLTYFQNEAQLEKSRLLSDRFSAERPKGSFSTLEIQRTEQGDSAMYLCASSSSLWVTSTDTQYFGPGTRLTVL.

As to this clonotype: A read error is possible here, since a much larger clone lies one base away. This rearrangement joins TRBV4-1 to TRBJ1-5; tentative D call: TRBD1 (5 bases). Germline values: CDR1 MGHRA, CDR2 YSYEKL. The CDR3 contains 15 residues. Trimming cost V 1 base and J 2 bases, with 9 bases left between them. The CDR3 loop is CASSQVRTCNQPQHF. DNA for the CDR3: TGCGCCAGCAGCCAAGTAAGGACATGCAATCAGCCCCAGCATTTT.

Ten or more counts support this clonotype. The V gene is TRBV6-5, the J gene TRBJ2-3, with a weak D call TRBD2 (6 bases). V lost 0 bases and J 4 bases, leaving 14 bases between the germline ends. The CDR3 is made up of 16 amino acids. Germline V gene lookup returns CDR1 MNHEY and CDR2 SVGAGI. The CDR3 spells CASSYSGSGVADTQYF. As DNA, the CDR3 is TGTGCCAGCAGTTACTCGGGTAGCGGCGTCGCAGATACGCAGTATTTT.

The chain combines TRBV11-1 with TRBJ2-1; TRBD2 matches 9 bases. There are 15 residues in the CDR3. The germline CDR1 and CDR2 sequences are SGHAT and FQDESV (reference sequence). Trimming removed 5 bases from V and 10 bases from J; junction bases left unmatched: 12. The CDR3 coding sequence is TGTGCCAGCAGCGAGGCGGGAGGGCCTAGCAGGGAGCAGTTCTTC. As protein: CASSEAGGPSREQFF.

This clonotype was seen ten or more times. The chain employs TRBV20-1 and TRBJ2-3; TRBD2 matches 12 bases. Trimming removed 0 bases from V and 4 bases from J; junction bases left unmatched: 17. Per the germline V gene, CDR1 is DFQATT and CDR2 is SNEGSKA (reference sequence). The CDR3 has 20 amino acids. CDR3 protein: CSARDLKFASGRASPDTQYF. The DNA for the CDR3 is TGCAGTGCTAGAGATCTCAAATTCGCTAGCGGGAGGGCCTCCCCAGATACGCAGTATTTT.

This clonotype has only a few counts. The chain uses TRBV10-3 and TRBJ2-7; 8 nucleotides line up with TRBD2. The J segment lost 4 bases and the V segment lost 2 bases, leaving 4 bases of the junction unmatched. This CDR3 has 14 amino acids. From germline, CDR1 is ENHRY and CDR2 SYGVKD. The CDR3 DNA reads TGTGCCATCAGTGAGGGGTCGGGAGGGTACGAGCAGTACTTC. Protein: CAISEGSGGYEQYF.

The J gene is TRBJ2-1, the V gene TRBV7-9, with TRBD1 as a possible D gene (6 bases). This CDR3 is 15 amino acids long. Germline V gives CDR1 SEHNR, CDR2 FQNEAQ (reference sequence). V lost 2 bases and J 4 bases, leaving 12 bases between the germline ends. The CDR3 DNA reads TGTGCCAGCAGCTTAAAGGACAGCCGTTACAATGAGCAGTTCTTC. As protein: CASSLKDSRYNEQFF.

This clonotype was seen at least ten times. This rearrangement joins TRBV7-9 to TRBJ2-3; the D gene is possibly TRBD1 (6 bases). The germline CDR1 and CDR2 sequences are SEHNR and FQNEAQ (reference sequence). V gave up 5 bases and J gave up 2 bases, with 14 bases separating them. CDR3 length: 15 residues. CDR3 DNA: TGTGCCAGCAGCATCCAGACAGGACCCACAGATACGCAGTATTTT. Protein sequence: CASSIQTGPTDTQYF.